This T cell receptor beta chain comes out of a study of follicular helper T cells after annual influenza vaccination. Study background: Blood was drawn on days 0, 7 and 28 after vaccination.

Sequencing used immunoSEQ multiplex PCR; TCRdb keeps in-frame clones, though not all of them. The table records approximately 9,000 clones, roughly 80% of them present only once. Study-wide results and caveats: ICOS+CD38+ cTfh clonality change tracked circulating plasmablast frequency change. Only roughly 9.5-21% of analyzed cells yielded productive TCRB sequences. ICOS-CD38- cTfh most often held earlier Day 7 ICOS+CD38+ clones.

About this clone itself: Its matching antigen is unknown.

The CDR3 is 13 residues long. Per germline, CDR1 SGHTA and CDR2 FQGNSA. The V gene end was trimmed by 5 bases and the J gene end by 8 bases; junction bases not matched to a gene: 3. Time point described: 2014-2015 season, 7 days after vaccination. This TCR was sampled from an adult who received the influenza vaccine. Sequenced here: CXCR5+ CD38- circulating T follicular helper cells from blood, sampled 7 days after influenza vaccination. Subset defined: circulating Tfh, non-naive CD4+CXCR5+PD-1+ (ICOS+CD38+ or ICOS-CD38-). This rearrangement joins TRBV7-2 to TRBJ1-5, with TRBD1 matching 10 bases. The DNA of the CDR3 is TGTGCCAGCAGCCGACAGGGGGCTGAGCCCCAGCATTTT. This gives the protein CASSRQGAEPQHF.